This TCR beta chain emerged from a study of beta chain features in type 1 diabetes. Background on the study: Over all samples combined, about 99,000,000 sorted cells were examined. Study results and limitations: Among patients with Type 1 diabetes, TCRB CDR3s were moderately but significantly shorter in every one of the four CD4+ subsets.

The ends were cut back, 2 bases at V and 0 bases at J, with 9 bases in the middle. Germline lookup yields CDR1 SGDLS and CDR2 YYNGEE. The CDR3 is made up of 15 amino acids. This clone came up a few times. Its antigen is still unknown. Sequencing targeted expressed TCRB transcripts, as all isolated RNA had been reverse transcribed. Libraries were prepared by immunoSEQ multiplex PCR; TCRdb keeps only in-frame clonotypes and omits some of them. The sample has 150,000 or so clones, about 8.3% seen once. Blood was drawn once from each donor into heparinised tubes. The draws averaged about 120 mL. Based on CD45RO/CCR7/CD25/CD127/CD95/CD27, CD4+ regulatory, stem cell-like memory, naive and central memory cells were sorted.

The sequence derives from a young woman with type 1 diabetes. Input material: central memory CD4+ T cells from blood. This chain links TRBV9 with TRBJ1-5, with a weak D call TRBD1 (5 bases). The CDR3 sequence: CASSVQGISNQPQHF. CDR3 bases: TGTGCCAGCAGCGTCCAGGGAATTAGCAATCAGCCCCAGCATTTT.